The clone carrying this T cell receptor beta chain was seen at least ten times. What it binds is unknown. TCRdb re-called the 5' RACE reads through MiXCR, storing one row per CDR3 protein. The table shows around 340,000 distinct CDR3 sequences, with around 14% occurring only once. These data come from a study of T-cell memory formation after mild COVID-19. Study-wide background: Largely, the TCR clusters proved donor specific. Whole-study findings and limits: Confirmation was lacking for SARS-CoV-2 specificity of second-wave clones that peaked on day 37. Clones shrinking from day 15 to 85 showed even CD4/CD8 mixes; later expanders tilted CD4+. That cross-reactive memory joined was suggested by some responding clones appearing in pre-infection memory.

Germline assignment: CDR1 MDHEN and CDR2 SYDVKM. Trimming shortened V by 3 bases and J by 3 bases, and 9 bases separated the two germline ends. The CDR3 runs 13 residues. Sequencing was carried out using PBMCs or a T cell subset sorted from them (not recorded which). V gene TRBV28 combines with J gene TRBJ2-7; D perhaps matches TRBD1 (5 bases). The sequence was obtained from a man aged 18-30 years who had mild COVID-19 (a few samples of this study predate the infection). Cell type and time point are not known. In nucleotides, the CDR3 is TGTGCCAGCAGTTTGACAGAGCGCTACGAGCAGTACTTC. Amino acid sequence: CASSLTERYEQYF.